This T cell receptor (beta chain) was observed in a study of multiple sclerosis patients with progressive multifocal leukoencephalopathy. This clone was detected once. Documented time point: time of PML onset. Germline values: CDR1 SGHRS, CDR2 YFSETQ. V lost 4 bases to trimming and J lost 1 base, with 15 bases between them. The CDR3 extends over 16 amino acids. Measured with immunoSEQ multiplex PCR; TCRdb has only the in-frame clones, and not every one. Here the sample spans roughly 34,000 clones, roughly 87% being singletons. This sequence originates from a human donor with progressive multifocal leukoencephalopathy. This specimen was PBMCs, taken from a patient treated with natalizumab. This chain uses TRBV5-1 with TRBJ2-1; no clear D gene. CDR3 in amino acids: CASSLRQLPSYNEQFF. The DNA of the CDR3 is TGCGCCAGCAGCCTCAGACAACTGCCTTCCTACAATGAGCAGTTCTTC.